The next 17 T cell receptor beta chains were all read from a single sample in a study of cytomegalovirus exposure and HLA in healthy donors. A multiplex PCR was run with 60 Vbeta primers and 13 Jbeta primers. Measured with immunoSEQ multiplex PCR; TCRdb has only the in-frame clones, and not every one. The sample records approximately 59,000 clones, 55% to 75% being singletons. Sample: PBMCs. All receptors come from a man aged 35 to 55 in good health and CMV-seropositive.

The CDR3 loop is CASSLVGGENSPLHF. The CDR3 DNA sequence: TGTGCCAGCAGCTTAGTTGGGGGGGAGAATTCACCCCTCCACTTT. The chain has TRBV11-2 and TRBJ1-6, with D maybe TRBD1 (5 bases). The CDR3 contains 15 residues. CDR1 is SGHAT, CDR2 FQNNGV, per germline. Trimming stripped 1 base from V and 7 bases from J, with 11 bases between.

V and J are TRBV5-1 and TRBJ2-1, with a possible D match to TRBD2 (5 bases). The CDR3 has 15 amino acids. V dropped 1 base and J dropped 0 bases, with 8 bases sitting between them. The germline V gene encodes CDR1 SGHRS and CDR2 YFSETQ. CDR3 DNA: TGCGCCAGCAGCTTGCGGGGAGACTCCTACAATGAGCAGTTCTTC. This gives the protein CASSLRGDSYNEQFF.

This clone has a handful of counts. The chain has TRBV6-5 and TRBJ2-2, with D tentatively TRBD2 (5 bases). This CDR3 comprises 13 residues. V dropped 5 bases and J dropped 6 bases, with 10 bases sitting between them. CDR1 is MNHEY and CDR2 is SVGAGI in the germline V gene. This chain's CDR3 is CASSTLGPGELFF. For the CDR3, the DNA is TGTGCCAGCAGTACACTAGGGCCCGGGGAGCTGTTTTTT.

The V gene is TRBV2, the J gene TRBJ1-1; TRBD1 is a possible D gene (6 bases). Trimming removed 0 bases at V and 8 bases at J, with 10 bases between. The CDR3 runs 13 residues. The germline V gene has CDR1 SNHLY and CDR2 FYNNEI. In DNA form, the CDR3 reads TGTGCCAGCAGTGAAGCGGGCAGGGGAGAAGCTTTCTTT. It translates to CASSEAGRGEAFF.

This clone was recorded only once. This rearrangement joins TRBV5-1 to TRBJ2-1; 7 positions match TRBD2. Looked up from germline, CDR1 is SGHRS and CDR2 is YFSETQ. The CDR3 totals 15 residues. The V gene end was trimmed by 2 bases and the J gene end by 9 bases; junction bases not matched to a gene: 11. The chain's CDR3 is CASSLGTKPGGEQFF. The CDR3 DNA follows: TGCGCCAGCAGCTTAGGGACTAAACCCGGGGGTGAGCAGTTCTTC.

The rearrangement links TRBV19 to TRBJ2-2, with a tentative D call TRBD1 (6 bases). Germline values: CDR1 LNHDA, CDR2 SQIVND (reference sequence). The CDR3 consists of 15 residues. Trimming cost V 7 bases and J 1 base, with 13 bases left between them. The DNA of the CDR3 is TGTGCCAGTAACCCCGACAGGCAGAACACCGGGGAGCTGTTTTTT. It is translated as CASNPDRQNTGELFF. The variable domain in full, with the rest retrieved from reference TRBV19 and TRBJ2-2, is DGGITQSPKYLFRKEGQNVTLSCEQNLNHDAMYWYRQDPGQGLRLIYYSQIVNDFQKGDIAEGYSVSREKKESFPLTVTSAQKNPTAFYLCASNPDRQNTGELFFGEGSRLTVL.

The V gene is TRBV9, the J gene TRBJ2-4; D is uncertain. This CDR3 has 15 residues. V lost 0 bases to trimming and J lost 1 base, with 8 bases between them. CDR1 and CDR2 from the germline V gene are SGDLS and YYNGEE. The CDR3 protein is CASSVDGSAKNIQYF. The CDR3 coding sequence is TGTGCCAGCAGCGTAGACGGGTCTGCCAAAAACATTCAGTACTTC.

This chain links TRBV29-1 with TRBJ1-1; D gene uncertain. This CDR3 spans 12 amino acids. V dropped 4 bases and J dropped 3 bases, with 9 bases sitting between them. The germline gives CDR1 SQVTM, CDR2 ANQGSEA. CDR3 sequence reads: CSVGPFDTEAFF. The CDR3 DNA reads TGCAGCGTTGGGCCATTCGACACTGAAGCTTTCTTT.

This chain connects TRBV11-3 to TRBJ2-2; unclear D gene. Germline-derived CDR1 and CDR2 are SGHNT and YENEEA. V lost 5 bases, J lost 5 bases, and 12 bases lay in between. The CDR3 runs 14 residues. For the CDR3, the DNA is TGTGCCAGCAGCCCCACTCACCTGACCGGGGAGCTGTTTTTT. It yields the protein CASSPTHLTGELFF.

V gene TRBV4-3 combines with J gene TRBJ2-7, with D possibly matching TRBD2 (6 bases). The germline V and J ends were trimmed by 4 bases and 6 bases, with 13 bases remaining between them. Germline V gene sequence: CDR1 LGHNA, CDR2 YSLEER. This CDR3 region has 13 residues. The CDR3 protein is CASSRDGRFEQYF. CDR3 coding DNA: TGCGCCAGCAGCCGGGACGGGAGATTCGAGCAGTACTTC.

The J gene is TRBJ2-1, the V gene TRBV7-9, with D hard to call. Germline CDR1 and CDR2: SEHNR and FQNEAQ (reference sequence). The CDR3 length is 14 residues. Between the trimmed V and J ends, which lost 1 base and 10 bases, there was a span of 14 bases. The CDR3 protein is CASSLVSEHLEQFF. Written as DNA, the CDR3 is TGTGCCAGCAGCTTAGTATCTGAACACCTCGAGCAGTTCTTC.

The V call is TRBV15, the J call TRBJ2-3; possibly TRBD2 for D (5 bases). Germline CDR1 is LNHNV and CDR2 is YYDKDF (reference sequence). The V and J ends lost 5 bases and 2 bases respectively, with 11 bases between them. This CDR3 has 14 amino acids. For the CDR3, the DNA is TGTGCCACCAGCGGACTTGCCAACACAGATACGCAGTATTTT. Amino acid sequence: CATSGLANTDTQYF.

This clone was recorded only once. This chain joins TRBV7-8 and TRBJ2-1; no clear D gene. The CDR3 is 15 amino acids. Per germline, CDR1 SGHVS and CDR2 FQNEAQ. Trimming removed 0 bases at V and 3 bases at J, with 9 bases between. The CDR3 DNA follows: TGTGCCAGCAGCTTAGCGCGCAACTTCTACAATGAGCAGTTCTTC. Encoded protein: CASSLARNFYNEQFF.

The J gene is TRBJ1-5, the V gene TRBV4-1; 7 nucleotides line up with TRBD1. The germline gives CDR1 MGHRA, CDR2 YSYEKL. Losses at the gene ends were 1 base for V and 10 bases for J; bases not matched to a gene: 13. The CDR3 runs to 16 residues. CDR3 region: CASSQAGQEVLQPQHF. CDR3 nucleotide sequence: TGCGCCAGCAGCCAAGCCGGACAGGAGGTCCTCCAACCCCAGCATTTT.

CDR3: CASSSGFQGNSPLHF. In DNA, the CDR3 is TGTGCCAGCAGCTCGGGGTTCCAAGGGAATTCACCCCTCCACTTT. V usage is TRBV5-8 and J usage is TRBJ1-6; D ambiguous. Germline V gives CDR1 SGHTS, CDR2 YDEGEE. The V end lost 3 bases, the J end lost 7 bases, and 14 bases lay between the germline ends. The CDR3 runs to 15 residues.

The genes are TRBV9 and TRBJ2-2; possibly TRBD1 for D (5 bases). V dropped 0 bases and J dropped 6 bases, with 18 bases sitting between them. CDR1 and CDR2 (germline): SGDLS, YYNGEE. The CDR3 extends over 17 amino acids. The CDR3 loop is CASSVVWQGRNPGELFF. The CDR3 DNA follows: TGTGCCAGCAGCGTAGTTTGGCAGGGTAGGAATCCCGGGGAGCTGTTTTTT.

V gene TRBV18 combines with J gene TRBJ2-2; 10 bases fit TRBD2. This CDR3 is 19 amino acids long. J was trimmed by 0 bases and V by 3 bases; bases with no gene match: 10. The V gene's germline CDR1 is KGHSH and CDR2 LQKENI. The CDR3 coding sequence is TGTGCCAGCTCACCTAATTTACTAGCGGGGCCGGCGAACACCGGGGAGCTGTTTTTT. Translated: CASSPNLLAGPANTGELFF.